This TCR beta chain stems from a study of T cells after yellow fever vaccination (dated by TCRdb to between 2019 and 2020). Context from the whole study: The SMART-Seq v4 Ultra Low Input RNA kit was used to prepare libraries from fractions with low cell numbers. To track T-cell clones before and after primary and booster YFV17D yellow fever vaccination, bulk TCR alpha and beta repertoires were sequenced longitudinally. The cohort comprised two healthy male donors, one aged 18 to 30 and one aged 30 to 40 years. Blood was drawn at multiple timepoints before and after primary and secondary immunization, with bulk PBMC replicates and cell subsets isolated. General findings and caveats noted by the study authors: The secondary T-cell response was found to be weaker but faster than the primary response, with a peak reached on day 5 rather than on day 15. A small share of clonotypes was detected in both CD4 and CD8 compartments, with the overlap likely arising from convergent recombination. Computational filtering was needed because FACS-sorted repertoires could contain abundant contaminating clonotypes from the bulk population. Most clones expanded after primary vaccination (approximately 97% of CD4 and 80% to 90% of CD8) were re-detected after the booster, suggesting that broad memory maintenance occurred. Because only two donors were included in the study, the extent to which the findings can be generalized is limited.

Interpreted using the paper, the treatment or condition label stands for: live attenuated yellow fever vaccine strain. PBMCs were isolated from peripheral blood using a standard Ficoll-Paque protocol. Dynabeads CD4 and CD8 positive selection kits were used to isolate CD4 and CD8 T-cell fractions. RNA was extracted with TriZol from bulk PBMCs, CD4 and CD8 fractions, and dextramer-positive and dextramer-negative fractions. TCR cDNA was made using 5'RACE template switching, a step that added a universal primer site and unique molecular identifiers. cDNA synthesis was primed from both the TCR alpha and TCR beta constant segments. Two PCR steps were used to amplify libraries, with sample barcodes and sequencing adapters being added in the second step. Libraries were sequenced on Illumina HiSeq 2500 (2x100 bp) or NovaSeq (2x150 bp). The published analysis was carried out like this. Demultiplexing of reads and collapsing into UMI consensus sequences were performed with MIGEC, and V(D)J alignment was carried out with MiXCR. Vaccine-responding clonotypes were identified with edgeR using replicate PBMC samples, with FDR below 0.01 and a log2 fold change above 5 up to day 15 being required. CD4 or CD8 identity was assigned to each bulk clonotype according to whether the clonotype was present at higher abundance in the sequenced CD4 repertoire or the sequenced CD8 repertoire. TCRdb itself trimmed the public reads at Q25 with fastp, ran MiXCR and retained productive beta chains. CDR3 protein duplicates are merged, each entry listing the most common genes and DNA. What appears here as the V and J calls and clone size reflects TCRdb's work, not the paper's. The sample contains about 210,000 distinct CDR3 sequences, more than 6.5% of them found a single time. About 1% of the sample belongs to the ten largest clones.

This clonotype was observed at least ten times. Its recognized antigen is unknown. Base qualities are missing; no much larger clone stands one base away. The germline V gene encodes CDR1 SGHTA and CDR2 FQGNSA. There are 15 amino acids in the CDR3, from cysteine to phenylalanine inclusive. This entry keeps only the CDR3 DNA: 45 bases, framed from base 1. A distance of 17 bases separates the germline ends of V and J, which lose 5 bases and 5 bases respectively. This specimen consisted of CD4+ T cells sorted from PBMCs, obtained on the day of the yellow fever booster vaccination. This chain joins TRBV7-2 to TRBJ2-3, and perhaps TRBD2 as D gene, on 8 matching bases. The sequence was obtained from a man aged 25 to 45 who received the YFV17D yellow fever vaccine. In nucleotide form, the sequence is TGTGCCAGCAGCCGGGAGGGGACAGCCAAAGATACGCAGTATTTT. It encodes CASSREGTAKDTQYF.